This T cell receptor beta chain was found in a study of Ad26.COV2.S vaccination and SARS-CoV-2 variants. This CDR3 is 12 amino acids long. The germline V gene encodes CDR1 KGHSH and CDR2 LQKENI. The treatment here: around 19 received Ad26.COV2.S at low or high dose, single or two shots; five or six received placebo; per-sample allocation not given. Each sample was drawn 63 days after the first injection (of vaccine or placebo). A note on this clone: One junction end disagrees with the germline gene, perhaps due to a read error.

The table came from immunoSEQ multiplex PCR; TCRdb's copy has only in-frame clones and leaves some out. In the table there are a few hundred thousand clones, approximately 92% of which are singletons. The chain is built from TRBV18 and TRBJ2-7, with D maybe TRBD1 (6 bases). This material consisted of peripheral blood, taken in a trial of Ad26.COV2.S vaccine versus placebo. This clonotype was sampled from a person aged 18 to 59 who received the Ad26.COV2.S COVID-19 vaccine or a placebo. As DNA, the CDR3 is TGTGCCAGCTCACCGCAGCCTACAGGGAAGGACTTC. Its translation is CASSPQPTGKDF.